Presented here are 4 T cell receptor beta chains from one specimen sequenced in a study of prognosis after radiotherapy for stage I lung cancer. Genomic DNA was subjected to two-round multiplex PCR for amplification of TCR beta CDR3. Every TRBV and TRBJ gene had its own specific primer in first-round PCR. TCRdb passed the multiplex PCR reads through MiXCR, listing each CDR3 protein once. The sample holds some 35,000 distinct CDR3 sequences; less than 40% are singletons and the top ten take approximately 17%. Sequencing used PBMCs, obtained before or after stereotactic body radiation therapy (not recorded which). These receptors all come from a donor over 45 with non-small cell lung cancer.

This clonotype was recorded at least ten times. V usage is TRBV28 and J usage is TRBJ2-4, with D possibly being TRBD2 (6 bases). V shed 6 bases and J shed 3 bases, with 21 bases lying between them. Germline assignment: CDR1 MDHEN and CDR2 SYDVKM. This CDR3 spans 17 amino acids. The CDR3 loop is CASSEAVGTGVKNIQYF. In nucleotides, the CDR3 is TGTGCCAGCAGCGAGGCCGTCGGGACGGGGGTCAAAAACATTCAGTACTTC.

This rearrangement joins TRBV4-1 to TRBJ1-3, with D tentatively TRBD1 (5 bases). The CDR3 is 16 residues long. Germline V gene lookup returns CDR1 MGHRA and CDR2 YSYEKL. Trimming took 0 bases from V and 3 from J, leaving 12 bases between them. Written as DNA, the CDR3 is TGCGCCAGCAGCCAAGACGGCAGGGTGGATGGAAACACCATATATTTT. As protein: CASSQDGRVDGNTIYF.

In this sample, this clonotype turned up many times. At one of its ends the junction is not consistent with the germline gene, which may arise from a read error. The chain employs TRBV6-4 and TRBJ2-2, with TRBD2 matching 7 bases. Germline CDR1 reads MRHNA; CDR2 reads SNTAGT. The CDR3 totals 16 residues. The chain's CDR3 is CASSYSSGAFTGELFF. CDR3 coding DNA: TGTGCCAGCAGTTACTCAAGCGGGGCCTTCACCGGGGAGCTGTTTTTT.

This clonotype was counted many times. The CDR3 DNA sequence: TGTGCCAGCAGCCCCAGTCGGGTGCAATCACCCCTCCACTTT. Translation: CASSPSRVQSPLHF. The chain carries TRBV7-8 and TRBJ1-6; D not resolved. CDR3 length: 14 residues. V was pared by 5 bases and J by 10 bases, with 15 bases between. The germline CDR1 and CDR2 sequences are SGHVS and FQNEAQ.